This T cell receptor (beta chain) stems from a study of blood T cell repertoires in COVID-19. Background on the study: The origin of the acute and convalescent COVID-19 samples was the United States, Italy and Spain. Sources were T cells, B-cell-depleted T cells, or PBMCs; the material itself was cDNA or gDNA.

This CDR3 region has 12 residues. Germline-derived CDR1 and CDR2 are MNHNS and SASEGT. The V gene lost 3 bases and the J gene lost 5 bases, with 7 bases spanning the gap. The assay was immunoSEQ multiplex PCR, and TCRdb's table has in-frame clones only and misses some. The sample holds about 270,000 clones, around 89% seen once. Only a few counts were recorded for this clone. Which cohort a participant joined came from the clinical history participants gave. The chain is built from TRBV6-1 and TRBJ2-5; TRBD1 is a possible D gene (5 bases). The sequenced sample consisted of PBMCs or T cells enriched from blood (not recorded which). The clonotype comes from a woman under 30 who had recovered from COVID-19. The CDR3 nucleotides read TGTGCCAGCAGTGACAACAGGGAGACCCAGTACTTC. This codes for CASSDNRETQYF.